This TCR beta chain was recovered during a study of T cells expressing NK-cell markers. Study conclusions and caveats: The leading position in the CD3+CD56-NKG2C+ fraction of several donors also went to these clonotypes.

The CDR3 runs to 12 residues. With respect to this clonotype: Antigen: not known.

TCRdb re-called the 5' RACE reads, yielding one record per CDR3 amino acid sequence without DNA. The table gives around 470,000 distinct CDR3 sequences; the top ten clones make up around 1.4% of it. The sample consisted of blood T cells: a sorted CD56 or NKG2C T cell subset, CD4+ or CD8+ T cells, or bulk PBMC T cells (not recorded which). The gene calls are TRBV12-3 or TRBV12-4 and TRBJ2-1. This clonotype was sampled from a woman in her fifties or sixties in good health. This CDR3 reads CASSLTHFEQFF.